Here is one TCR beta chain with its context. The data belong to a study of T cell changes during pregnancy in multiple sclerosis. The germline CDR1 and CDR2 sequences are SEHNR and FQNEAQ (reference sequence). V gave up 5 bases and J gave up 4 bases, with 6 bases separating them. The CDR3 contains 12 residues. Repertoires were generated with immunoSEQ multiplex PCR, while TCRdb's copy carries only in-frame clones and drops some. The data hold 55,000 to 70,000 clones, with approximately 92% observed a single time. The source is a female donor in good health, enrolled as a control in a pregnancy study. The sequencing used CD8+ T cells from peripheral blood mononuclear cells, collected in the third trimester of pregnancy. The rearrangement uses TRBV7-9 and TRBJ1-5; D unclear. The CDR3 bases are TGTGCCAGCAGCAAGGAGAATCAGCCCCAGCATTTT. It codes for CASSKENQPQHF.